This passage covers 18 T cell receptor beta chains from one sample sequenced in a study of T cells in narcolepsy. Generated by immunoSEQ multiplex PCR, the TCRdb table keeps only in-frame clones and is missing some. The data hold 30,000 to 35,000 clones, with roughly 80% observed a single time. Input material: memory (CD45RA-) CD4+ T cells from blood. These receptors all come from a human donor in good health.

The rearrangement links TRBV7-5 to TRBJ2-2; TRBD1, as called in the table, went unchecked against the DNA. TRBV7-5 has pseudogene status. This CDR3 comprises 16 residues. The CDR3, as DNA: TGTGTCAGAAGCTCATATCGGACAGCGAAGGCCGGGGAGCTGTTTTTT. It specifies CVRSSYRTAKAGELFF.

The CDR3 DNA follows: TGTGCCAGTAGTCCCGGGACTAGTAACACCGGGGAGCTGTTTTTT. It encodes CASSPGTSNTGELFF. The chain combines TRBV19 with TRBJ2-2; 8 nucleotides match TRBD2. The germline gives CDR1 LNHDA, CDR2 SQIVND (reference sequence). The CDR3 is made up of 15 amino acids. V lost 5 bases to trimming and J lost 2 bases; unmatched junction nucleotides: 4.

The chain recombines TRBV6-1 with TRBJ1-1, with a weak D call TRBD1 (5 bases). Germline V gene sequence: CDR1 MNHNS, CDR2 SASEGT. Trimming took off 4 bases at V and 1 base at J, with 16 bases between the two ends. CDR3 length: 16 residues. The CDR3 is CASSGGPGAWNTEAFF. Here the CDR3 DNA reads TGTGCCAGCAGTGGAGGACCCGGGGCATGGAACACTGAAGCTTTCTTT.

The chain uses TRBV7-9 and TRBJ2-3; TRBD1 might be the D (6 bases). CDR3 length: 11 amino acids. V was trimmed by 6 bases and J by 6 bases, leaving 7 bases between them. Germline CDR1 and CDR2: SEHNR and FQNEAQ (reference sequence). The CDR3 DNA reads TGTGCCAGCAGTCAGGGGGATACGCAGTATTTT. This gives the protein CASSQGDTQYF.

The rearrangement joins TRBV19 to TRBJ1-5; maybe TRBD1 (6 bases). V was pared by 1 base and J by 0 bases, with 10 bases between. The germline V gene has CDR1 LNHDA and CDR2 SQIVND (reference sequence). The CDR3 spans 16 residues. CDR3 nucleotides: TGTGCCAGTAGTATAGCGGACAGAGTTAGCAATCAGCCCCAGCATTTT. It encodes CASSIADRVSNQPQHF.

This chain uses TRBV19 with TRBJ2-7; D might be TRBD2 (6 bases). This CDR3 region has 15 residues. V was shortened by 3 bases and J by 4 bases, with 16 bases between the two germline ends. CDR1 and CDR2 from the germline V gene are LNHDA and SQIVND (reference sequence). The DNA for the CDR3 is TGTGCCAGTAGTATCGCGCGGGACCCGGTGTACGAGCAGTACTTC. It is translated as CASSIARDPVYEQYF.

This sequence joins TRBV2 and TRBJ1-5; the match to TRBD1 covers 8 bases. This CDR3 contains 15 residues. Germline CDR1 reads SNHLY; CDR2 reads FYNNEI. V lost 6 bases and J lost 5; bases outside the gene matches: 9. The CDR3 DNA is TGTGCCAGCAGGGGATATGGGGACAGGTATCAGCCCCAGCATTTT. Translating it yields CASRGYGDRYQPQHF.

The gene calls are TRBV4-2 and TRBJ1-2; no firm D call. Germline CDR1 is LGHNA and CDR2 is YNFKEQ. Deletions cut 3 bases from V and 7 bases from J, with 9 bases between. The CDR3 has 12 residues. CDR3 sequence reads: CASSQENGGYTF. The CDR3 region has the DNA TGTGCCAGCAGCCAGGAGAACGGTGGCTACACCTTC.

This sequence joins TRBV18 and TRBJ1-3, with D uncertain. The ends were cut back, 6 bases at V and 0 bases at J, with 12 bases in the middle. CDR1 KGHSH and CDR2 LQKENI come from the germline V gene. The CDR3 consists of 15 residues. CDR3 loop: CASSPTKFSGNTIYF. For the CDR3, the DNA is TGTGCCAGCTCCCCCACCAAGTTCTCTGGAAACACCATATATTTT.

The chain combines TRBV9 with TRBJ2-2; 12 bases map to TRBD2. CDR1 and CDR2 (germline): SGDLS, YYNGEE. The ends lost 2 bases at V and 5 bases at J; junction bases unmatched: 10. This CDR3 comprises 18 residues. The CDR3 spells CASSVLASGRVTTGELFF. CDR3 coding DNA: TGTGCCAGCAGCGTCTTGGCTAGCGGGAGGGTAACGACCGGGGAGCTGTTTTTT.

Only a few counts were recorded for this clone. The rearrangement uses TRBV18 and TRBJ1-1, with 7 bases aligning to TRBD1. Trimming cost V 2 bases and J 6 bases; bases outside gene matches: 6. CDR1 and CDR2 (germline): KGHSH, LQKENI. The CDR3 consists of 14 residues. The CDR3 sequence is CASSPNRGGAEAFF. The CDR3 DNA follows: TGTGCCAGCTCACCAAACAGGGGCGGGGCTGAAGCTTTCTTT.

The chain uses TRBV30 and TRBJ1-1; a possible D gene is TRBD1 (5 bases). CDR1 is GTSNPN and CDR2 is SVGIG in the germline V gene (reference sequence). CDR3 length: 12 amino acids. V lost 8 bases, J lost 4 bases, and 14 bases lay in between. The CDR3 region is CARGRDGTEAFF. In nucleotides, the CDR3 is TGTGCCCGCGGCCGGGACGGCACTGAAGCTTTCTTT.

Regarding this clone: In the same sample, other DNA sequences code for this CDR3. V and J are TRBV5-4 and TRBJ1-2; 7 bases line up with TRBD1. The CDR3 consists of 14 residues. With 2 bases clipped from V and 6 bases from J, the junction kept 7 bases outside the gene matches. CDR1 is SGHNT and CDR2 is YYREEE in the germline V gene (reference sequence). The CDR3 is CASSLDRESHGYTF. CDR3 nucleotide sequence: TGTGCCAGCAGCTTAGACAGGGAATCCCATGGCTACACCTTC.

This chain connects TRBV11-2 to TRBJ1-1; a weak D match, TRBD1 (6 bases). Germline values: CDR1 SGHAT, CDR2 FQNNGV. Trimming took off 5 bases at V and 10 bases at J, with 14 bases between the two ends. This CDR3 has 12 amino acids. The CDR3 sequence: CASSKGGGVAFF. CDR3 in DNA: TGTGCCAGCAGCAAAGGGGGGGGAGTAGCTTTCTTT.

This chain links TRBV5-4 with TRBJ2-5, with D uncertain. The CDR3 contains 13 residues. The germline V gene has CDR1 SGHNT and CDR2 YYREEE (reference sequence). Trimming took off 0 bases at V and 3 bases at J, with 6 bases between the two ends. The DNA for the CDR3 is TGTGCCAGCAGCTTGGACTTTAAAGAGACCCAGTACTTC. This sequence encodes CASSLDFKETQYF.

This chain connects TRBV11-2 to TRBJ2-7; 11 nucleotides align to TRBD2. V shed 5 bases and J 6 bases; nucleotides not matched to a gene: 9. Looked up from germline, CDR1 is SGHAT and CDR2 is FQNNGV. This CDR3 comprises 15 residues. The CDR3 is CASSPLSGRAPEQYF. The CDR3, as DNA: TGTGCCAGCAGCCCACTTAGCGGGAGGGCCCCCGAGCAGTACTTC.

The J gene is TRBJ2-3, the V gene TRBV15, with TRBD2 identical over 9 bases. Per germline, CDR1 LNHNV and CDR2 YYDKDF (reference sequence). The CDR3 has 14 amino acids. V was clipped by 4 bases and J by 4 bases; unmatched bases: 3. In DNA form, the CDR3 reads TGTGCCACCAGCATTAGCGGGGGCCCAGATACGCAGTATTTT. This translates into CATSISGGPDTQYF.

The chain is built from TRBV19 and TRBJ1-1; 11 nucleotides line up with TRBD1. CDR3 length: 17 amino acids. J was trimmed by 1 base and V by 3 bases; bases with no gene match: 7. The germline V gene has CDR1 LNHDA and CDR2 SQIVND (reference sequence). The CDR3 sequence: CASSIRTGGIGNTEAFF. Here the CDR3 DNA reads TGTGCCAGTAGTATCCGGACAGGGGGCATTGGGAACACTGAAGCTTTCTTT.